Shown below are 16 T cell receptor beta chains from a single sample sequenced in a study of blood T cell repertoires in COVID-19. Assay: immunoSEQ multiplex PCR; the TCRdb copy retains only in-frame clones and omits some. This table has 140,000 to 150,000 clones, approximately 83% appearing once. Material: peripheral blood. The receptor set was obtained from a woman aged 55-69 years with COVID-19, enrolled during active disease.

The chain uses TRBV27 and TRBJ2-2; 15 bases align to TRBD2. Germline-derived CDR1 and CDR2 are MNHEY and SMNVEV (reference sequence). The CDR3 covers 16 residues. V was clipped by 9 bases and J by 5 bases; unmatched bases: 7. Written as DNA, the CDR3 is TGTGCCAGAAGGACTAGCGGGGGGGCAGAGACCGGGGAGCTGTTTTTT. This sequence encodes CARRTSGGAETGELFF.

The gene calls are TRBV7-3 and TRBJ2-7; tentative D call: TRBD1 (6 bases). Germline CDR1 SGHTA, CDR2 FQGTGA. Trimming removed 5 bases at V and 5 bases at J, with 16 bases between. The CDR3 is 14 residues long. CDR3 sequence (DNA): TGTGCCAGCAGCCCCTATGTGGGGGACAACGAGCAGTACTTC. Translated: CASSPYVGDNEQYF.

The chain has TRBV4-1 and TRBJ2-7; a possible D gene is TRBD1 (6 bases). This CDR3 spans 17 amino acids. Germline CDR1 reads MGHRA; CDR2 reads YSYEKL. V was trimmed by 2 bases and J by 3 bases, leaving 20 bases between them. DNA for the CDR3: TGCGCCAGCAGCCAACCCACCGTGGGGGCTCGCGGCTACGAGCAGTACTTC. The encoded protein is CASSQPTVGARGYEQYF.

This clone was recorded a few times. The chain links TRBV5-1 to TRBJ2-7; D is perhaps TRBD1 (6 bases). CDR1 and CDR2 from the germline V gene are SGHRS and YFSETQ. V was trimmed by 4 bases and J by 3 bases, leaving 17 bases between them. CDR3 length equals 15 residues. The CDR3 sequence is CASSPDGDTFYEQYF. The CDR3 DNA is TGCGCCAGCAGCCCGGACGGGGACACCTTCTACGAGCAGTACTTC.

The chain is built from TRBV5-1 and TRBJ1-3; D remains unclear. The CDR3 contains 15 residues. V lost 0 bases, J lost 0 bases, and 7 bases lay in between. The germline gives CDR1 SGHRS, CDR2 YFSETQ. The CDR3 DNA is TGCGCCAGCAGCTTGGCCGAGGACTCTGGAAACACCATATATTTT. Residues: CASSLAEDSGNTIYF.

The chain joins TRBV5-8 to TRBJ1-1; D is unresolved. This CDR3 has 11 residues. Germline V gene data show CDR1 as SGHTS and CDR2 as YDEGEE. The V gene lost 4 bases and the J gene lost 3 bases, with 4 bases spanning the gap. CDR3 coding DNA: TGTGCCAGCAGCCTCTACACTGAAGCTTTCTTT. Its protein product is CASSLYTEAFF.

The rearrangement uses TRBV7-9 and TRBJ2-2, with D maybe TRBD1 (5 bases). Germline V gene lookup returns CDR1 SEHNR and CDR2 FQNEAQ (reference sequence). V was pared by 5 bases and J by 6 bases, with 13 bases between. The CDR3 runs to 14 residues. CDR3 residues: CASSPGQAAGELFF. The CDR3 DNA sequence: TGTGCCAGCAGCCCTGGACAAGCTGCCGGGGAGCTGTTTTTT.

This clone has only one observation. V gene TRBV7-9 combines with J gene TRBJ1-2; D is ambiguous. Trimming took off 2 bases at V and 8 bases at J, with 9 bases between the two ends. This CDR3 has 12 residues. Per the germline V gene, CDR1 is SEHNR and CDR2 is FQNEAQ (reference sequence). The CDR3 nucleotides read TGTGCCAGCAGCTTACAGGATCGCGGCTACACCTTC. Protein: CASSLQDRGYTF. The full variable domain, rest sourced from reference TRBV7-9 and TRBJ1-2, is DTGVSQNPRHKITKRGQNVTFRCDPISEHNRLYWYRQTLGQGPEFLTYFQNEAQLEKSRLLSDRFSAERPKGSFSTLEIQRTEQGDSAMYLCASSLQDRGYTFGSGTRLTVV.

This chain links TRBV12-5 with TRBJ2-1, with TRBD1 matching over 9 bases. V shed 1 base, J shed 8 bases, and the junction held 9 bases outside the gene matches. The CDR3 has 16 residues. Germline values: CDR1 LGHNT, CDR2 FRNRAP. CDR3 DNA sequence: TGTGCTAGTGGTTTGGCCCGGGACAGGGTCCAGTATGAGCAGTTCTTC. Translation: CASGLARDRVQYEQFF.

The chain recombines TRBV7-9 with TRBJ2-2; D ambiguous. Trimming took 5 bases from V and 2 from J, leaving 12 bases between them. In germline, CDR1 is SEHNR, CDR2 FQNEAQ (reference sequence). The CDR3 totals 15 residues. CDR3 residues: CASSPSGSNTGELFF. The CDR3 DNA follows: TGTGCCAGCAGCCCTAGTGGCAGTAACACCGGGGAGCTGTTTTTT.

V is TRBV5-1 and J is TRBJ1-6; no firm D call. V lost 0 bases and J lost 0, with 7 bases in between. Per the germline V gene, CDR1 is SGHRS and CDR2 is YFSETQ. This CDR3 contains 16 residues. Written as DNA, the CDR3 is TGCGCCAGCAGCTTGGAAGGGAGCTCCTATAATTCACCCCTCCACTTT. Protein product: CASSLEGSSYNSPLHF.

This sequence joins TRBV4-2 and TRBJ1-1; D gene uncertain. Trimming pared 0 bases from V and 1 base from J, leaving 9 bases between. Germline CDR1 reads LGHNA; CDR2 reads YNFKEQ. The CDR3 is 15 amino acids. CDR3 sequence reads: CASSQDGVENTEAFF. CDR3 nucleotide sequence: TGTGCCAGCAGCCAAGATGGAGTTGAGAACACTGAAGCTTTCTTT.

The chain is built from TRBV12-3 or TRBV12-4 and TRBJ2-5; D not resolved. The CDR3 loop spans 13 amino acids. Trimming pared 8 bases from V and 2 bases from J, leaving 12 bases between. The CDR3 protein is CASSTVRQETQYF. The CDR3 nucleotides read TGTGCCAGCTCAACAGTACGGCAAGAGACCCAGTACTTC.

This chain uses TRBV7-6 with TRBJ2-3; the match to TRBD1 covers 9 bases. With V trimmed by 3 bases and J by 1 base, 8 bases remained unmatched. Germline loops: CDR1 SGHVS, CDR2 FNYEAQ. The CDR3 consists of 17 residues. The CDR3 DNA is TGTGCCAGCAGCTTTAGGGCCCGGACAGGGGGCACAGATACGCAGTATTTT. Translating it yields CASSFRARTGGTDTQYF.

The CDR3 bases are TGTGCCAGCAGCAGCCCCCCCGGGACAGGGCATGACAATGAGCAGTTCTTC. This sequence encodes CASSSPPGTGHDNEQFF. This chain links TRBV5-8 with TRBJ2-1; 9 positions agree with TRBD1. Germline assignment: CDR1 SGHTS and CDR2 YDEGEE. Trimming took 4 bases from V and 5 from J; bases not matched to a gene: 13. CDR3 length: 17 amino acids.

The genes are TRBV11-2 and TRBJ2-3; no clear D. Trimming cost V 1 base and J 2 bases, with 10 bases left between them. In germline, CDR1 is SGHAT, CDR2 FQNNGV. The CDR3 is made up of 15 amino acids. As DNA, the CDR3 is TGTGCCAGCAGCTTAGCAGCGATTGACACAGATACGCAGTATTTT. Amino acid sequence: CASSLAAIDTDTQYF.